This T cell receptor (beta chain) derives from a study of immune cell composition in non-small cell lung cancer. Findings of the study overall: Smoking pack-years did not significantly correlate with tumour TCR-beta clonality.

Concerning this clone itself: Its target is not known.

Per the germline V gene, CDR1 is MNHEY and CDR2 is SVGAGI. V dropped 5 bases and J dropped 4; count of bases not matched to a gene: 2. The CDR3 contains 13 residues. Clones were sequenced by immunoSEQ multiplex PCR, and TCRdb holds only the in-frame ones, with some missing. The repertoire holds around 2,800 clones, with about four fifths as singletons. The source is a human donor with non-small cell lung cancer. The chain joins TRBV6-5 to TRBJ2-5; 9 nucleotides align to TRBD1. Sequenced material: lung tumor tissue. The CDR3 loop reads CASSGDRVETQYF. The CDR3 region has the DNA TGTGCCAGCAGTGGGGACAGGGTAGAGACCCAGTACTTC.